These 2 T cell receptor beta chains share one sample of origin, sequenced in a study of STAT3 mutations in large granular lymphocyte leukemia. No antigens are known for them. Study results and limitations: Every T-LGLL patient had at least one immunodominant TCRbeta clonotype.

Generated by immunoSEQ multiplex PCR, the TCRdb table keeps only in-frame clones and is missing some. The profile shows about 3,300 clones, roughly 43% of them singletons. Sequenced material: peripheral blood mononuclear cells. These receptors came from a middle-aged man with T-cell large granular lymphocyte leukemia. Some clones in this sample may be carry-over from other donors' samples.

This clone has a handful of counts. V is TRBV18 and J is TRBJ2-7, with D perhaps given as TRBD1 or TRBD2 (5 bases each). CDR1 and CDR2 from the germline V gene are KGHSH and LQKENI. The CDR3 sequence is 12 residues long. Trimming stripped 2 bases from V and 6 bases from J, with 8 bases between. CDR3 region: CASSPSGLEQYF. Written as DNA, the CDR3 is TGTGCCAGCTCACCATCGGGGCTCGAGCAGTACTTC.

The J gene is TRBJ2-6, the V gene TRBV5-1; D ambiguous. The germline CDR1 and CDR2 sequences are SGHRS and YFSETQ. The V and J ends lost 5 bases and 4 bases respectively, with 10 bases between them. This CDR3 is 14 amino acids long. The CDR3 protein is CASRQAPGANVLTF. The DNA for the CDR3 is TGCGCCAGCAGGCAGGCCCCCGGGGCCAACGTCCTGACTTTC.